These 23 T cell receptor beta chains were all obtained from the same sample, sequenced in a study of molecular identifiers for immune sequencing clone quantification. TCRdb redid the calling of the PCR reads with MiXCR, one entry per CDR3 protein. Altogether about 98,000 distinct CDR3 sequences are present, 30% to 45% being singletons, with the ten largest covering about 9.7%. Sample: naive CD8+ T cells from blood, with Jurkat cell RNA spiked in. Subset given: FACS-sorted CD8+CD4-CCR7+CD45RA+ naive T cells. These receptors were taken from a human donor in good health. Some libraries in this study had Jurkat cell RNA spiked in.

This clonotype was detected many times. This chain joins TRBV29-1 and TRBJ2-7, with 7 nucleotides matching TRBD2. The germline V gene encodes CDR1 SQVTM and CDR2 ANQGSEA. This CDR3 has 12 amino acids. V gave up 4 bases and J gave up 2 bases; unmatched junction bases: 2. The CDR3 loop is CSVGDYPYEQYF. The CDR3 bases are TGCAGCGTTGGGGACTACCCCTACGAGCAGTACTTC.

This clonotype was found once. V and J are TRBV19 and TRBJ2-3; no firm D call. Germline V lookup: CDR1 LNHDA, CDR2 SQIVND (reference sequence). CDR3 length equals 12 residues. Trimming removed 5 bases from V and 1 base from J, with 4 bases in between. CDR3 DNA: TGTGCCAGTAGTGAGGGCACAGATACGCAGTATTTT. Translating it yields CASSEGTDTQYF.

To note about this clonotype: This could be a read error, since a much larger clone is one nucleotide away. The gene calls are TRBV28 and TRBJ2-3; D is uncertain. The germline gives CDR1 MDHEN, CDR2 SYDVKM. The CDR3 totals 13 residues. The DNA of the CDR3 is TGTGCCAGCATTGGTGGAAACACAGATACGCTGTATTTT. Translation: CASIGGNTDTLYF. The variable domain in full, with the rest retrieved from reference TRBV28 and TRBJ2-3, is DVKVTQSSRYLVKRTGEKVFLECVQDMDHENMFWYRQDPGLGLRLIYFSYDVKMKEKGDIPEGYSVSREKKERFSLILESASTNQTSMYLCASIGGNTDTLYFGPGTRLTVL.

The gene calls are TRBV5-6 and TRBJ1-6; no firm D call. CDR3 length: 12 amino acids. V was cut by 2 bases and J by 9 bases, with 6 bases left in between. The germline gives CDR1 SGHDT, CDR2 YYEEEE. The CDR3 sequence: CASSFGSSPLHF. The CDR3 nucleotides read TGTGCCAGCAGCTTCGGCAGTTCACCCCTCCACTTT.

This clonotype turned up a few times. The chain links TRBV7-2 to TRBJ2-2, with D unclear. The V and J ends lost 0 bases and 5 bases respectively, with 10 bases between them. The CDR3 spans 15 residues. CDR1 SGHTA and CDR2 FQGNSA come from the germline V gene. The CDR3 nucleotides read TGTGCCAGCAGCTTAGCGCGTGCAGCTACCGGGGAGCTGTTTTTT. Translating it yields CASSLARAATGELFF.

Turning to this clonotype: One base away lies a much larger clone, so this may be a sequencing read error. The CDR3 ends on some other residue instead of the conserved phenylalanine or tryptophan, so this is likely a read error. The chain carries TRBV12-3 or TRBV12-4 and TRBJ2-6; D remains ambiguous. The CDR3 spans 13 residues. Deletions cut 6 bases from V and 0 bases from J, with 3 bases between. The CDR3 spells CASRDSGANVLTI. The CDR3 coding sequence is TGTGCCAGCAGAGACTCTGGGGCCAACGTCCTGACTATC.

This clonotype has a count of ten or more. The chain employs TRBV20-1 and TRBJ2-5, with 7 bases matching TRBD1. The CDR3 is 14 residues long. After removal of 2 bases from V and 1 base from J, the junction contained 4 bases not matched to a gene. Germline CDR1 is DFQATT and CDR2 is SNEGSKA (reference sequence). The CDR3 DNA reads TGCAGTGCTAGACGCCGGGACAGCCAAGAGACCCAGTACTTC. This gives the protein CSARRRDSQETQYF.

The table lists this clonotype with many counts. The chain uses TRBV7-6 and TRBJ1-3; D is ambiguous. V gave up 5 bases and J gave up 0 bases, with 8 bases separating them. The V gene's germline CDR1 is SGHVS and CDR2 FNYEAQ. The CDR3 totals 14 residues. This chain's CDR3 is CASSPTSSGNTIYF. Written as DNA, the CDR3 is TGTGCCAGCAGCCCAACGAGCTCTGGAAACACCATATATTTT.

This sequence joins TRBV28 and TRBJ2-3; D is ambiguous. Trimming pared 7 bases from V and 0 bases from J, leaving 14 bases between. CDR1 is MDHEN, CDR2 SYDVKM, per germline. The CDR3 totals 15 residues. Here the CDR3 reads CASTTNWLSTDTQYF. CDR3 bases: TGTGCCAGCACTACTAATTGGCTTAGCACAGATACGCAGTATTTT.

This clonotype was seen only a few times. The chain carries TRBV12-3 or TRBV12-4 and TRBJ2-7, with 7 bases lining up with TRBD1. The CDR3 covers 14 residues. V lost 5 bases and J lost 5; bases outside the gene matches: 9. The CDR3 DNA is TGTGCCAGCAGTCGCGCGACAGGGTGGAACGAGCAGTACTTC. Amino acids: CASSRATGWNEQYF.

The chain is built from TRBV6-4 and TRBJ2-1, with D perhaps matching TRBD1 (7 bases). Per germline, CDR1 MRHNA and CDR2 SNTAGT. Trimming shortened V by 4 bases and J by 3 bases, and 13 bases separated the two germline ends. The CDR3 contains 15 residues. The CDR3 DNA follows: TGTGCCAGCAGTGGGAGGGGGCCAAACTACAATGAGCAGTTCTTC. Residues: CASSGRGPNYNEQFF.

There are a few counts of this clonotype. The CDR3 is CASSQGRGAGEQFF. CDR3 nucleotide sequence: TGCGCCAGCAGCCAAGGGCGGGGGGCGGGTGAGCAGTTCTTC. The chain carries TRBV4-3 and TRBJ2-1, with 8 positions matching TRBD2. CDR1 is LGHNA, CDR2 YSLEER, per germline. This CDR3 is 14 amino acids long. V trimming: 1 base; J trimming: 9 bases; junction bases outside the gene matches: 5.

Concerning this clonotype itself: This may stem from a read error, because a much larger clone lies one nucleotide away. The chain carries TRBV7-6 and TRBJ1-1; D is possibly TRBD1 (5 bases). The CDR3 is 13 residues long. Looked up from germline, CDR1 is SGHVS and CDR2 is FNYEAQ. The CDR3 protein is CASGFLQDREAFF. The CDR3 region has the DNA TGTGCCAGCGGCTTTTTACAGGATCGGGAAGCTTTCTTT.

In this sample, this clonotype turned up a few times. The chain is built from TRBV2 and TRBJ2-5; 12 nucleotides align to TRBD2. In germline, CDR1 is SNHLY, CDR2 FYNNEI. Trimming cost V 7 bases and J 4 bases; bases outside gene matches: 1. The CDR3 sequence is 13 residues long. As DNA, the CDR3 is TGTGCCAGCAAGGGACTAGCGGGAGAGACCCAGTACTTC. Protein sequence: CASKGLAGETQYF.

This clonotype has a handful of counts. The chain is built from TRBV5-4 and TRBJ2-2; D gene ambiguous. Germline CDR1 reads SGHNT; CDR2 reads YYREEE (reference sequence). Trimming took 0 bases from V and 6 from J, leaving 12 bases between them. The CDR3 sequence is 15 residues long. In nucleotides, the CDR3 is TGTGCCAGCAGCTTGGAAGATGTGGTCCCCGGGGAGCTGTTTTTT. Residues: CASSLEDVVPGELFF.

This chain joins TRBV6-5 and TRBJ2-3; D gene unclear. CDR3 size: 14 residues. The V gene lost 2 bases and the J gene lost 0 bases, with 6 bases spanning the gap. Germline V gene lookup returns CDR1 MNHEY and CDR2 SVGAGI. DNA of the CDR3: TGTGCCAGCAGTTACAGAACGAGCACAGATACGCAGTATTTT. This translates into CASSYRTSTDTQYF.

Note on this clonotype: A read error may explain this, as a much larger clone is one base away. The genes are TRBV7-6 and TRBJ2-7; D might be TRBD2 (5 bases). The V gene's germline CDR1 is SGHVS and CDR2 FNYEAQ. The CDR3 contains 13 residues. Written as DNA, the CDR3 is TGTGCCAGCAGGGCGGCTAGCTCCTACAAGCAGTACTTC. This encodes CASRAASSYKQYF.

This clonotype was detected a few times. The chain links TRBV9 to TRBJ1-6, with D unclear. V was trimmed by 3 bases and J by 0 bases, leaving 7 bases between them. Germline assignment: CDR1 SGDLS and CDR2 YYNGEE. The CDR3 spans 15 residues. CDR3 nucleotides: TGTGCCAGCAGCGCCGGGAGCTCCTATAATTCACCCCTCCACTTT. It encodes CASSAGSSYNSPLHF.

The V and J genes are TRBV4-3 and TRBJ2-7; 8 nucleotides align to TRBD2. V dropped 3 bases and J dropped 4; count of bases not matched to a gene: 5. The CDR3 runs 14 residues. Germline-derived CDR1 and CDR2 are LGHNA and YSLEER. CDR3: CASSHSGTRYEQYF. The CDR3 coding sequence is TGCGCCAGCAGCCACTCCGGGACTAGGTACGAGCAGTACTTC.

Remarks on this clonotype: This may be a read error: a much more frequent sequence differs by one nucleotide. The conserved phenylalanine or tryptophan is not found at the CDR3 terminus, so this likely reflects a read error. The rearrangement uses TRBV4-2 and TRBJ2-7, with D possibly called TRBD1 or TRBD2 (6 bases each). The V and J ends lost 3 bases and 6 bases respectively, with 15 bases between them. CDR3 length: 14 amino acids. Germline V gene data show CDR1 as LGHNA and CDR2 as YNFKEQ. The chain's CDR3 is CASSHGGLSGEQYY. The CDR3 coding sequence is TGTGCCAGCAGCCATGGGGGGCTGAGTGGCGAGCAGTACTAC.

The DNA of the CDR3 is TGTGCCAGCAGTGAGACAGGGCTTCCCGGCGAGCAGTACTTC. Translating it yields CASSETGLPGEQYF. The V and J genes are TRBV25-1 and TRBJ2-7; 7 nucleotides line up with TRBD1. The trim removed 3 bases at V and 6 bases at J, leaving 8 bases unmatched. Germline V gene lookup returns CDR1 MGHDK and CDR2 SYGVNS. The CDR3 extends over 14 amino acids.

The J gene is TRBJ1-4, the V gene TRBV3-1, with D unresolved. The CDR3 length is 17 residues. V lost 0 bases, J lost 0 bases, and 11 bases lay in between. Germline V lookup: CDR1 LGHDT, CDR2 YNNKEL (reference sequence). CDR3 nucleotides: TGTGCCAGCAGCCAAGATCTCCACTTCGCAACTAATGAAAAACTGTTTTTT. Its translation: CASSQDLHFATNEKLFF.

The chain is built from TRBV6-5 and TRBJ2-3; no clear D. Trimming took off 4 bases at V and 0 bases at J, with 5 bases between the two ends. The length of the CDR3 is 13 residues. The V gene's germline CDR1 is MNHEY and CDR2 SVGAGI. CDR3 region: CASSSMSTDTQYF. CDR3 coding DNA: TGTGCCAGCAGTTCAATGAGCACAGATACGCAGTATTTT.